The clone carrying this T cell receptor beta chain was picked up a small number of times. The CDR3 has 13 residues. Germline CDR1 is GTSNPN and CDR2 is SVGIG (reference sequence). Deletions cut 1 base from V and 2 bases from J, with 8 bases between. Clones were read by immunoSEQ multiplex PCR, and TCRdb kept only the in-frame ones, dropping some. The sample holds approximately 77,000 clones; approximately 85% are singletons and the top ten take roughly 2.2%. This sample is drawn from a study of OX40 agonist ivuxolimab in advanced cancers. Source: CD4+ or CD8+ T cells sorted from blood, taken in a trial of the OX40 agonist ivuxolimab. The chain combines TRBV30 with TRBJ1-2; D unresolved. The sequence came from an adult with an advanced solid tumor such as melanoma, head and neck, liver or kidney cancer. CDR3 bases: TGTGCCTGGAGTGAGTACAGCAACTATGGCTACACCTTC. Its translation: CAWSEYSNYGYTF.